The table lists the clone carrying this TCR beta chain with a few counts. The entry originates in a study of T-cell reconstitution after alpha-beta-depleted transplantation in children. Construction of the TCRbeta library involved unique molecular identifiers. TCRdb ran MiXCR on the PCR reads and lists one entry per CDR3 protein. Of 500,000 to 600,000 distinct CDR3 sequences detected, about 18% appear once; the ten largest clones hold 3.3%. The germline CDR1 and CDR2 sequences are MNHEY and SMNVEV (reference sequence). There are 12 residues in the CDR3. V lost 7 bases to trimming and J lost 5 bases, with 12 bases between them.

The rearrangement uses TRBV27 and TRBJ2-7, with D unresolved. This TCR derives from a human donor who donated a stem cell graft to a child with acute lymphoblastic leukemia. The sample consisted of PBMCs from the stem cell graft donor, taken from the stem cell graft. CDR3 sequence reads: CASKGFYHEQYF. Written as DNA, the CDR3 is TGTGCCAGCAAGGGCTTTTATCACGAGCAGTACTTC.